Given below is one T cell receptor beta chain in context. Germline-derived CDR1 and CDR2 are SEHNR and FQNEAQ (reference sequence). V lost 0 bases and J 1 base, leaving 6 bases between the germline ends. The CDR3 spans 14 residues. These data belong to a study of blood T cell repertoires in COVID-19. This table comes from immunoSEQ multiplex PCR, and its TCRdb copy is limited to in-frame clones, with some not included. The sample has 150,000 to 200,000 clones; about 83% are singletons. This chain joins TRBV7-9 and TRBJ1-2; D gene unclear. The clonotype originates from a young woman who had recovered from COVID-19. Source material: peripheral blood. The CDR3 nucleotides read TGTGCCAGCAGCTTAGCCAAACTTAACTATGGCTACACCTTC. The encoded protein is CASSLAKLNYGYTF.